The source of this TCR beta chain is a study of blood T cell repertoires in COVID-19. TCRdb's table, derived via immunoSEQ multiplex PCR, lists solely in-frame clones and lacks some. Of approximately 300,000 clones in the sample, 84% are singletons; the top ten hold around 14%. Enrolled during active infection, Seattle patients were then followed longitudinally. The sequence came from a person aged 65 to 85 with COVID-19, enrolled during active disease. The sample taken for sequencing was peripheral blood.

The chain's CDR3 is CASSAMTGAYEQYF. CDR3 DNA sequence: TGTGCCAGCAGTGCAATGACAGGGGCCTACGAGCAGTACTTC. The chain is built from TRBV2 and TRBJ2-7, with 8 nucleotides matching TRBD1. The germline CDR1 and CDR2 sequences are SNHLY and FYNNEI. Germline trimming cut 4 bases from V and 2 bases from J; bases unmatched to any gene: 4. This CDR3 is 14 amino acids long. Complete variable domain (other parts from reference TRBV2 and TRBJ2-7): EPEVTQTPSHQVTQMGQEVILRCVPISNHLYFYWYRQILGQKVEFLVSFYNNEISEKSEIFDDQFSVERPDGSNFTLKIRSTKLEDSAMYFCASSAMTGAYEQYFGPGTRLTVT.